Each of the 23 T cell receptor beta chains below was sequenced from the same sample in a study of T cell repertoires in cytomegalovirus infection. TCRdb re-called the reads with MiXCR, one entry per CDR3 protein. The data show approximately 500,000 distinct CDR3 sequences, 16% seen once. The sample was CD8+ T cells from PBMCs. The receptor set was obtained from a human donor in good health (CMV status not recorded). Some clones in this sample may be carry-over from other donors' samples.

This clonotype was observed at least ten times. The chain combines TRBV6-1 with TRBJ1-2, with 7 nucleotides matching TRBD1. The length of the CDR3 is 14 residues. V lost 6 bases, J lost 2 bases, and 6 bases stayed unmatched. Germline assignment: CDR1 MNHNS and CDR2 SASEGT. CDR3 protein: CASRSGQRNYGYTF. In nucleotides, the CDR3 is TGTGCCAGCAGATCGGGACAGAGAAACTATGGCTACACCTTC.

The CDR3 nucleotides read TGTGCCAGCAGTCCCGCGGGAGAGGCAGATACGCAGTATTTT. It encodes CASSPAGEADTQYF. This chain uses TRBV28 with TRBJ2-3; 7 bases line up with TRBD2. The CDR3 spans 14 residues. Germline CDR1 is MDHEN and CDR2 is SYDVKM. Trimming took 5 bases from V and 4 from J; bases not matched to a gene: 6.

This clonotype was observed a single time. A read error is possible here, since a much larger clone lies one base away. The chain employs TRBV6-6 and TRBJ2-1; D not certain. The CDR3 length is 12 residues. The germline CDR1 and CDR2 sequences are MNHNY and SVGAGI (reference sequence). This CDR3 reads CASRGLGNEQIF. The CDR3 DNA is TGTGCCAGCAGGGGCCTGGGTAATGAGCAGATCTTC.

At least ten counts were recorded for this clonotype. The CDR3 nucleotides are TGTGCCAGCAGTTATACTCCACGGACTGAAGCTTTCTTT. Residues: CASSYTPRTEAFF. The chain has TRBV6-2 or TRBV6-3 and TRBJ1-1, with D unclear. The CDR3 loop spans 13 amino acids. Germline lookup yields CDR1 MNHEY and CDR2 SVGEGT. V was trimmed by 3 bases and J by 5 bases, leaving 10 bases between them.

This clonotype was counted at least ten times. V is TRBV4-1 and J is TRBJ1-2; D might be TRBD1 (6 bases). Germline CDR1 MGHRA, CDR2 YSYEKL. The CDR3 sequence is 14 residues long. Trimming left V 1 base short and J 4 bases short, with 10 bases between. CDR3 in DNA: TGCGCCAGCAGCCAAGCAGGGGCCGGCTATGGCTACACCTTC. Amino acids: CASSQAGAGYGYTF.

This clonotype was counted between two and nine times. This chain uses TRBV7-9 with TRBJ2-4, with 8 bases identical to TRBD2. This CDR3 comprises 14 residues. The germline gives CDR1 SEHNR, CDR2 FQNEAQ (reference sequence). V was pared by 3 bases and J by 6 bases, with 4 bases of the junction left unmatched. The CDR3 nucleotides are TGTGCCAGCAGCTTTAGCGGGGCGTCAAACATTCAGTACTTC. Translation: CASSFSGASNIQYF.

V and J are TRBV29-1 and TRBJ1-2; 11 bases are shared with TRBD1. Trimming at V came to 2 bases and at J to 3 bases, leaving 5 bases not matched to a gene. The CDR3 has 15 amino acids. Germline-derived CDR1 and CDR2 are SQVTM and ANQGSEA. The CDR3: CSVEFRDRGYYGYTF. CDR3 nucleotides: TGCAGCGTTGAATTCCGGGACAGGGGGTACTATGGCTACACCTTC.

In this sample, this clonotype turned up many times. This chain links TRBV28 with TRBJ1-5, with a tentative D call TRBD1 (6 bases). Deletions cut 3 bases from V and 7 bases from J, with 13 bases between. The CDR3 runs 14 residues. The germline V gene encodes CDR1 MDHEN and CDR2 SYDVKM. This chain's CDR3 is CASSFEGGIQPQHF. The CDR3 DNA sequence: TGTGCCAGCAGTTTTGAGGGGGGAATCCAGCCCCAGCATTTT.

This chain connects TRBV9 to TRBJ2-1; maybe TRBD1 (5 bases). V was clipped by 3 bases and J by 12 bases, with 10 bases between them. The CDR3 consists of 11 residues. The germline CDR1 and CDR2 sequences are SGDLS and YYNGEE. The DNA of the CDR3 is TGTGCCAGCAGCGAAGGGGCCGCGCAGTTCTTC. It translates to CASSEGAAQFF.

This clonotype was seen more than once but under ten times. The genes are TRBV5-6 and TRBJ2-2; weak D call: TRBD2 (6 bases). Germline V gives CDR1 SGHDT, CDR2 YYEEEE. The CDR3 runs to 16 residues. V was trimmed by 4 bases and J by 6 bases, leaving 19 bases between them. CDR3 sequence reads: CASSPAGQGGSGELFF. DNA for the CDR3: TGTGCCAGCAGCCCTGCGGGGCAGGGCGGCTCCGGGGAGCTGTTTTTT.

There are many counts of this clonotype. For the CDR3, the DNA is TGTGCCACCAGCAGATTCTCGGAGGCGCAGTATTTT. Amino acid sequence: CATSRFSEAQYF. The chain is built from TRBV15 and TRBJ2-3, with D perhaps matching TRBD2 (5 bases). With 2 bases removed from V and 10 bases from J, the gap between germline ends came to 10 bases. The CDR3 totals 12 residues. Germline V gene sequence: CDR1 LNHNV, CDR2 YYDKDF (reference sequence).

This clonotype is a singleton in its sample. The chain combines TRBV7-3 with TRBJ2-5; TRBD1 aligns across 10 bases. The CDR3 is 16 residues long. CDR1 is SGHTA, CDR2 FQGTGA, per germline. The V segment lost 5 bases and the J segment 11 bases; nucleotides outside the gene matches: 17. CDR3 bases: TGTGCCAGCAGCGCGTTCTCCGGGACAGGGGAAGATACTCAGTACTTC. This sequence encodes CASSAFSGTGEDTQYF.

This clonotype was found many times. This chain joins TRBV10-3 and TRBJ2-3; D might be TRBD1 or TRBD2, each matching 5 bases. V was cut by 0 bases and J by 1 base, with 5 bases left in between. Germline CDR1 reads ENHRY; CDR2 reads SYGVKD. The CDR3 is made up of 14 amino acids. The CDR3 DNA follows: TGTGCCATCAGTGAGTCGGGGGGCACAGATACGCAGTATTTT. Translation gives CAISESGGTDTQYF.

This clonotype appeared a single time. J is TRBJ2-1 and V is TRBV9, with D possibly matching TRBD1 (6 bases). V was cut by 4 bases and J by 4 bases, with 30 bases left in between. CDR3 size: 20 residues. CDR1 is SGDLS and CDR2 is YYNGEE in the germline V gene. The CDR3 reads CASSLGTGWAGERSYNEQFF. The CDR3 DNA reads as TGTGCCAGCAGCCTAGGGACGGGGTGGGCAGGGGAGCGCTCTTACAATGAGCAGTTCTTC.

This clonotype was detected many times. This chain links TRBV7-8 with TRBJ2-1; 10 bases match TRBD2. V shed 5 bases and J 0 bases; nucleotides not matched to a gene: 4. This CDR3 region has 16 residues. Germline CDR1 reads SGHVS; CDR2 reads FQNEAQ. The chain's CDR3 is CASSTEREGSYNEQFF. CDR3 nucleotide sequence: TGTGCCAGCAGCACCGAGCGGGAGGGCTCCTACAATGAGCAGTTCTTC.

This clonotype occurred a few times. The J gene is TRBJ2-7, the V gene TRBV10-3; a possible D gene is TRBD2 (6 bases). V was trimmed by 4 bases and J by 5 bases, leaving 6 bases between them. The CDR3 is 11 amino acids. Per the germline V gene, CDR1 is ENHRY and CDR2 is SYGVKD. CDR3 sequence reads: CAISAGDEQYF. CDR3 nucleotide sequence: TGTGCCATCAGTGCGGGGGACGAGCAGTACTTC.

This clonotype was counted a few times. The J gene is TRBJ2-6, the V gene TRBV7-9, with D uncertain. Germline CDR1 is SEHNR and CDR2 is FQNEAQ (reference sequence). The CDR3 consists of 16 residues. V lost 4 bases to trimming and J lost 0 bases, with 10 bases between them. As DNA, the CDR3 is TGTGCCAGCAGCTCCGGACGGTTCTCTGGGGCCAACGTCCTGACTTTC. It translates to CASSSGRFSGANVLTF.

The CDR3 is CASSTPQGLRTDTQYF. Written as DNA, the CDR3 is TGTGCCAGCAGTACCCCACAGGGCTTAAGGACAGATACGCAGTATTTT. V and J are TRBV27 and TRBJ2-3, with D perhaps TRBD1 (6 bases). The CDR3 spans 16 residues. CDR1 and CDR2 (germline): MNHEY, SMNVEV (reference sequence). V lost 5 bases, J lost 3 bases, and 18 bases lay in between.

This clonotype has at least ten counts. J is TRBJ1-2 and V is TRBV12-5; D possibly corresponds to TRBD1 (5 bases). CDR1 and CDR2 (germline): LGHNT, FRNRAP. CDR3 length: 13 residues. V lost 5 bases to trimming and J lost 1 base, with 8 bases between them. The CDR3 bases are TGTGCTAGTGGTCCCGACAGTAACTATGGCTACACCTTC. Protein: CASGPDSNYGYTF.

The sample holds many counts of this clonotype. The chain recombines TRBV7-6 with TRBJ2-5, with D tentatively TRBD2 (5 bases). The CDR3 spans 14 residues. The V end lost 0 bases, the J end lost 3 bases, and 8 bases lay between the germline ends. Looked up from germline, CDR1 is SGHVS and CDR2 is FNYEAQ. CDR3 sequence (DNA): TGTGCCAGCAGCTTAGCGCGAGCGGAAGAGACCCAGTACTTC. This encodes CASSLARAEETQYF.

This chain joins TRBV24-1 and TRBJ2-2, with 11 bases fitting TRBD2. There are 16 residues in the CDR3. With V trimmed by 1 base and J by 4 bases, 1 base remained unmatched. The germline gives CDR1 KGHDR, CDR2 SFDVKD. For the CDR3, the DNA is TGTGCCACCAGTGATTTAGGACTAGCGGGCACCGGGGAGCTGTTTTTT. Its translation is CATSDLGLAGTGELFF.

At least ten counts were recorded for this clonotype. This chain joins TRBV7-2 and TRBJ2-1; D is undetermined. CDR1 is SGHTA and CDR2 is FQGNSA in the germline V gene. The CDR3 totals 13 residues. Trimming shortened V by 8 bases and J by 4 bases, and 12 bases separated the two germline ends. CDR3 amino acids: CASGPAGYNEQFF. For the CDR3, the DNA is TGTGCCAGCGGACCGGCCGGATACAATGAGCAGTTCTTC.

This chain uses TRBV30 with TRBJ2-1; 9 bases map to TRBD1. This CDR3 spans 14 amino acids. J was trimmed by 8 bases and V by 3 bases; bases with no gene match: 8. Per germline, CDR1 GTSNPN and CDR2 SVGIG (reference sequence). The CDR3 nucleotides read TGTGCCTGGAGCTCCGGGACAGGGTGGGATGAGCAGTTCTTC. Its translation: CAWSSGTGWDEQFF.